This TCR beta chain was sequenced during a study of T cell repertoires in cytomegalovirus infection. Study context: It was the public TCR beta signatures that indicated both CMV infection and matching HLA type. Study-wide results and limits: Clonotype analysis showed dominance of the ex vivo response by HLA-C-restricted CMV-specific TCR beta clonotypes.

This clonotype was observed many times. Its antigen remains unknown. Germline values: CDR1 SGHAT, CDR2 FQDESV (reference sequence). CDR3 length: 15 residues. Losses at the gene ends were 1 base for V and 9 bases for J; bases not matched to a gene: 6. MiXCR was run by TCRdb on the reads, yielding one entry per CDR3 protein. Seen here are around 450,000 distinct CDR3 sequences, around 11% observed once, and the top ten hold roughly 10%. The receptor was derived from a human donor in good health (CMV status not recorded). Some clones in this sample may be carry-over from other donors' samples. The sample was PBMCs. The V call is TRBV11-1, the J call TRBJ2-1; 10 bases align to TRBD1. DNA for the CDR3: TGTGCCAGCAGCTTAGGACAGGGGGCCAGCATTGAGCAGTTCTTC. This sequence encodes CASSLGQGASIEQFF.